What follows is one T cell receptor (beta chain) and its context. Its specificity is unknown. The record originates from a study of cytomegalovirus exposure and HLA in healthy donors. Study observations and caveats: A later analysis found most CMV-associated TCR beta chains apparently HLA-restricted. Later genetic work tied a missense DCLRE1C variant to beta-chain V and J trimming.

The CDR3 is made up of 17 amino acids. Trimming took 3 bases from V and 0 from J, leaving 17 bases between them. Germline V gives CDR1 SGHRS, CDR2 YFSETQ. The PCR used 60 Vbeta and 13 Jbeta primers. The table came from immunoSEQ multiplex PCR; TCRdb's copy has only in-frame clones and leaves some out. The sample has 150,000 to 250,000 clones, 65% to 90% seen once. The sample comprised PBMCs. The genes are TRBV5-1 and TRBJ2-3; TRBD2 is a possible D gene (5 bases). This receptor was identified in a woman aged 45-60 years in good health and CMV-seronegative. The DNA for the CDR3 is TGCGCCAGCAGCTCGACGGCCCTAGCACCTAGCACAGATACGCAGTATTTT. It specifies CASSSTALAPSTDTQYF.